Presented here are 10 T cell receptor beta chains from one specimen sequenced in a study of CD8 T cells in Susac syndrome. The RNA, roughly 0.45 to 1 ug, was put through reverse transcription using random hexamers. Each CDR3 protein is one row after TCRdb ran MiXCR on the immunoSEQ multiplex PCR reads. Seen here are around 190,000 distinct CDR3 sequences, over 85% observed once, and the top ten hold 0.095% to 0.12%. What was sequenced was CD4+ T cells from PBMCs. Receptor source: a human donor in good health.

This chain joins TRBV19 and TRBJ2-6; D unresolved. V dropped 3 bases and J dropped 4 bases, with 10 bases sitting between them. Germline assignment: CDR1 LNHDA and CDR2 SQIVND (reference sequence). CDR3 size: 15 residues. As DNA, the CDR3 is TGTGCCAGTAGTATCGGGCCTAAGGGGGCCAACGTCCTGACTTTC. Translating it yields CASSIGPKGANVLTF.

This chain joins TRBV6-5 and TRBJ1-1; possible D gene TRBD1, 5 bases. The CDR3 has 14 residues. Trimming took 4 bases from V and 1 from J, leaving 10 bases between them. Germline lookup yields CDR1 MNHEY and CDR2 SVGAGI. CDR3 sequence reads: CASSLQVPNTEAFF. In DNA, the CDR3 is TGTGCCAGCAGTTTACAGGTCCCGAACACTGAAGCTTTCTTT.

This clonotype appeared once. The J gene is TRBJ2-5, the V gene TRBV7-8; D remains ambiguous. This CDR3 has 11 amino acids. Germline V gives CDR1 SGHVS, CDR2 FQNEAQ. Between the trimmed V and J ends, which lost 4 bases and 7 bases, there was a span of 7 bases. The CDR3: CASSSLWTQYF. The CDR3 DNA reads as TGTGCCAGCAGCTCCCTATGGACCCAGTACTTC.

The rearrangement uses TRBV7-9 and TRBJ1-1; unclear D gene. V was clipped by 4 bases and J by 5 bases, with 26 bases between them. Looked up from germline, CDR1 is SEHNR and CDR2 is FQNEAQ (reference sequence). The CDR3 runs to 18 residues. CDR3 region: CASSSPSKAIEVWTEAFF. The DNA for the CDR3 is TGTGCCAGCAGCTCACCCTCCAAAGCAATTGAGGTGTGGACTGAAGCTTTCTTT.

The rearrangement uses TRBV9 and TRBJ2-7; 7 nucleotides agree with TRBD2. After removal of 0 bases from V and 3 bases from J, the junction contained 6 bases not matched to a gene. Germline loops: CDR1 SGDLS, CDR2 YYNGEE. The CDR3 runs to 15 residues. The CDR3 coding sequence is TGTGCCAGCAGCGTAGCTGCGGGGGATTACTACGAGCAGTACTTC. Translation: CASSVAAGDYYEQYF.

This CDR3 reads CASIYGAGGPYEQYF. Written as DNA, the CDR3 is TGTGCCAGCATCTACGGGGCGGGGGGGCCCTACGAGCAGTACTTC. V gene TRBV6-6 combines with J gene TRBJ2-7; 9 nucleotides agree with TRBD2. Germline CDR1 and CDR2: MNHNY and SVGAGI (reference sequence). There are 15 residues in the CDR3. Trimming cost V 7 bases and J 2 bases; bases outside gene matches: 9.

This CDR3 reads CASSQRFLVYEQFF. The DNA of the CDR3 is TGTGCCAGCAGCCAAAGGTTCCTCGTCTATGAGCAGTTCTTC. The chain couples TRBV3-1 to TRBJ2-1; the D is unclear. The CDR3 sequence is 14 residues long. V was shortened by 2 bases and J by 8 bases, with 13 bases between the two germline ends. Per germline, CDR1 LGHDT and CDR2 YNNKEL (reference sequence).

V usage is TRBV7-2 and J usage is TRBJ1-2; no definite D call. The V end was cut by 7 bases, the J end by 0 bases, with 6 bases between. This CDR3 region has 12 residues. Per germline, CDR1 SGHTA and CDR2 FQGNSA. The CDR3 region is CASTQANYGYTF. The CDR3 DNA follows: TGTGCCAGCACCCAGGCTAACTATGGCTACACCTTC.

This chain connects TRBV5-4 to TRBJ1-6, with 7 nucleotides matching TRBD1. Per the germline V gene, CDR1 is SGHNT and CDR2 is YYREEE (reference sequence). The CDR3 consists of 15 residues. Unmatched junction bases numbered 4, after V lost 1 base and J lost 6 bases. DNA of the CDR3: TGTGCCAGCAGCTTGCCAGGGGGAGGTAATTCACCCCTCCACTTT. Amino acid sequence: CASSLPGGGNSPLHF.

The rearrangement uses TRBV3-1 and TRBJ2-3; 7 bases are shared with TRBD2. The CDR3 spans 18 residues. V shed 0 bases and J 1 base; nucleotides not matched to a gene: 10. Germline lookup yields CDR1 LGHDT and CDR2 YNNKEL (reference sequence). CDR3 loop: CASSQDASLRGGTDTQYF. CDR3 coding DNA: TGTGCCAGCAGCCAAGATGCGAGTTTACGGGGGGGCACAGATACGCAGTATTTT.